The entry that follows covers one TCR beta chain sequence. Treatment described: some 20 received Ad26.COV2.S at low or high dose, single or two shots; several received placebo; per-sample allocation not given. Day 63 after the first vaccine or placebo injection was the time point for sampling. Sequencing used immunoSEQ multiplex PCR; TCRdb keeps in-frame clones, though not all of them. The sample includes hundreds of thousands of clones, 87% of them seen just once. These data come from a study of Ad26.COV2.S vaccination and SARS-CoV-2 variants. CDR1 is LNHDA and CDR2 is SQIVND in the germline V gene (reference sequence). This CDR3 contains 16 residues. Trimming took 4 bases from V and 2 from J, leaving 16 bases between them.

The clonotype was recovered from a person aged 18-60 years who received the Ad26.COV2.S COVID-19 vaccine or a placebo. The chain uses TRBV19 and TRBJ2-3; weak D call: TRBD1 (6 bases). Source: peripheral blood, taken in a trial of Ad26.COV2.S vaccine versus placebo. CDR3 residues: CASSTSGTLNTDTQYF. CDR3 in DNA: TGTGCCAGTAGTACCTCCGGGACACTAAACACAGATACGCAGTATTTT.